Shown below are 7 T cell receptor beta chains from a single sample sequenced in a study of blood T cell repertoires in COVID-19. The repertoire was sequenced with immunoSEQ multiplex PCR; TCRdb's copy has only in-frame clones and lacks some. The sample has about 150,000 clones, around 90% seen once; the top ten hold about 5%. The sample was peripheral blood. The receptors were sampled from a man between 18 and 35 years old with COVID-19, enrolled during active disease.

The V call is TRBV24-1, the J call TRBJ1-6; a weak D match, TRBD1 (5 bases). The CDR3 is 19 amino acids. CDR1 and CDR2 (germline): KGHDR, SFDVKD. The germline V and J ends were trimmed by 4 bases and 7 bases, with 25 bases remaining between them. CDR3 region: CATSDPNKGLHLGNSPLHF. The CDR3, as DNA: TGTGCCACCAGTGACCCAAATAAGGGACTCCACCTCGGGAATTCACCCCTCCACTTT.

The gene calls are TRBV5-5 and TRBJ1-5; tentative D call: TRBD1 (5 bases). The CDR3 totals 14 residues. The V and J ends lost 0 bases and 6 bases respectively, with 10 bases between them. CDR1 is SGHKS and CDR2 is YYEKEE in the germline V gene (reference sequence). This CDR3 is CASSLAGLSQPQHF. The DNA of the CDR3 is TGTGCCAGCAGCTTGGCAGGGTTAAGTCAGCCCCAGCATTTT.

The V gene is TRBV4-1, the J gene TRBJ2-7; D is undetermined. Germline loops: CDR1 MGHRA, CDR2 YSYEKL. The length of the CDR3 is 12 residues. Deletions cut 3 bases from V and 3 bases from J, with 6 bases between. CDR3 residues: CASSQNGYEQYF. The CDR3 DNA sequence: TGCGCCAGCAGCCAGAACGGCTACGAGCAGTACTTC.

The chain joins TRBV19 to TRBJ2-3, with D possibly TRBD1 on 6 matching bases. Per the germline V gene, CDR1 is LNHDA and CDR2 is SQIVND (reference sequence). There are 16 residues in the CDR3. Trimming pared 7 bases from V and 4 bases from J, leaving 21 bases between. In nucleotides, the CDR3 is TGTGCCAGTACCGATGCCGGGCCCTGGGGGCCAGATACGCAGTATTTT. Its translation is CASTDAGPWGPDTQYF. Drawing the rest from reference TRBV19 and TRBJ2-3, the complete variable domain is DGGITQSPKYLFRKEGQNVTLSCEQNLNHDAMYWYRQDPGQGLRLIYYSQIVNDFQKGDIAEGYSVSREKKESFPLTVTSAQKNPTAFYLCASTDAGPWGPDTQYFGPGTRLTVL.

This chain joins TRBV2 and TRBJ2-5, with D possibly TRBD2 on 5 matching bases. Trimming pared 6 bases from V and 4 bases from J, leaving 12 bases between. This CDR3 is 13 amino acids long. CDR1 and CDR2 (germline): SNHLY, FYNNEI. The CDR3 nucleotides are TGTGCCAGCAGGGAGGACGCAGGAGAGACCCAGTACTTC. Its translation is CASREDAGETQYF. The variable domain in full, completed from reference TRBV2 and TRBJ2-5, reads EPEVTQTPSHQVTQMGQEVILRCVPISNHLYFYWYRQILGQKVEFLVSFYNNEISEKSEIFDDQFSVERPDGSNFTLKIRSTKLEDSAMYFCASREDAGETQYFGPGTRLLVL.

This sequence joins TRBV6-1 and TRBJ2-7, with TRBD2 matching over 13 bases. The CDR3 has 16 amino acids. J gave up 2 bases and V 2 bases, and 3 bases lay outside the gene matches. In germline, CDR1 is MNHNS, CDR2 SASEGT. The CDR3 region has the DNA TGTGCCAGCAGTGAACCGACTAGCGGGAGGCCCTACGAGCAGTACTTC. It is translated as CASSEPTSGRPYEQYF.

J is TRBJ2-5 and V is TRBV12-5; tentatively, D is TRBD2 (6 bases). Per the germline V gene, CDR1 is LGHNT and CDR2 is FRNRAP. This CDR3 contains 16 residues. Trimming stripped 1 base from V and 1 base from J, with 13 bases between. This CDR3 is CASGLGRVGGQETQYF. In DNA form, the CDR3 reads TGTGCTAGTGGTTTGGGAAGAGTCGGGGGCCAAGAGACCCAGTACTTC.